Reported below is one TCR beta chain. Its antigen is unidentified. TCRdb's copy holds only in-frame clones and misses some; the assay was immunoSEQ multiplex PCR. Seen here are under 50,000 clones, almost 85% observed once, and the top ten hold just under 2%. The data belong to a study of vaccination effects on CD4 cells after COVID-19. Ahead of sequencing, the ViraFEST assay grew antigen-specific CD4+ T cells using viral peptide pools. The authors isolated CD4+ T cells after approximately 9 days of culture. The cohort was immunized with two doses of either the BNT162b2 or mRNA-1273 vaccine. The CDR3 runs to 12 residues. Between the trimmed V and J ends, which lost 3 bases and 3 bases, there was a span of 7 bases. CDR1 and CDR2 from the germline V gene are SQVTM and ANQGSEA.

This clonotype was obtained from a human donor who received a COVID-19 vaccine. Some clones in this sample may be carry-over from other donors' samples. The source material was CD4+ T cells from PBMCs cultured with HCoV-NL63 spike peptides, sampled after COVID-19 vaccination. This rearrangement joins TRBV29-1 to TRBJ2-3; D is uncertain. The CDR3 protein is CSVDPSTDTQYF. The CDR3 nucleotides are TGCAGCGTTGATCCGTCGACAGATACGCAGTATTTT.